This T cell receptor (beta chain) came from a study of cytomegalovirus exposure and HLA in healthy donors. General observations from the study: In a later analysis, compared with equally common non-associated chains, HLA-associated beta chains were more expanded. An ancestry cluster, one associated with Asian ancestry, reportedly showed fewer N-insertions than the roughly 700-donor mean in a later analysis.

CDR3 length: 14 amino acids. The germline V gene has CDR1 SGDLS and CDR2 YYNGEE. Germline trimming cut 3 bases from V and 2 bases from J; bases unmatched to any gene: 4. PCR primers comprised 60 Vbeta and 13 Jbeta primers. TCRdb's table, derived via immunoSEQ multiplex PCR, lists solely in-frame clones and lacks some. Of 150,000 to 200,000 clones in the sample, roughly 82% were seen once. As regards this clone: Its target is not known.

Sequencing used PBMCs. The sequence was collected from a woman aged 30 to 39 in good health and CMV-seronegative. The J gene is TRBJ2-7, the V gene TRBV9; 8 nucleotides line up with TRBD2. CDR3 in amino acids: CASSGAGETYEQYF. CDR3 DNA sequence: TGTGCCAGCAGCGGAGCGGGGGAGACCTACGAGCAGTACTTC.